The 14 T cell receptor beta chains presented below share a single source sample, sequenced in a study of shared T cell receptors in the human thymus (dated by TCRdb to the early 2020s). Libraries were constructed by the immunoSEQ multiplex PCR assay. TCRdb mirrors the immuneACCESS table, restricted to in-frame sequences. Some clones are absent from its copies; in checked studies, under half trace to an unresolved V gene, and the reason for the others is unknown. For this sample the table gives hundreds of thousands of clones, of which around 87% were detected only once. The ten biggest clones cover 0.0095% to 0.012% of the sample. The same data also went into a second study, on human thymus T cells.

Sequenced material: thymocytes. The receptors shown here come from a boy in the first two years of life with a congenital heart defect. Donor details come from another sample of the same person, matched by shared clones.

The chain uses TRBV7-2 and TRBJ2-1, with 16 bases identical to TRBD2. Germline CDR1 reads SGHTA; CDR2 reads FQGNSA. V lost 5 bases and J lost 8; bases outside the gene matches: 15. The CDR3 length is 19 residues. The CDR3: CASSLKGLAGGPSLDEQFF. In nucleotides, the CDR3 is TGTGCCAGCAGCCTCAAGGGACTAGCGGGAGGGCCGAGTCTCGATGAGCAGTTCTTC.

The chain has TRBV7-9 and TRBJ2-1, with D possibly TRBD2 on 5 matching bases. Germline assignment: CDR1 SEHNR and CDR2 FQNEAQ (reference sequence). The CDR3 totals 17 residues. Between the trimmed V and J ends, which lost 1 base and 0 bases, there was a span of 13 bases. The CDR3 nucleotides read TGTGCCAGCAGCTTAGGTGTTCAGCGGAGCTCCTACAATGAGCAGTTCTTC. Residues: CASSLGVQRSSYNEQFF. Together with reference TRBV7-9 and TRBJ2-1, the CDR3 gives the full variable domain: DTGVSQNPRHKITKRGQNVTFRCDPISEHNRLYWYRQTLGQGPEFLTYFQNEAQLEKSRLLSDRFSAERPKGSFSTLEIQRTEQGDSAMYLCASSLGVQRSSYNEQFFGPGTRLTVL.

The V and J genes are TRBV4-2 and TRBJ1-5, with 11 bases aligning to TRBD1. Germline CDR1 and CDR2: LGHNA and YNFKEQ. The CDR3 totals 16 residues. V was pared by 1 base and J by 3 bases, with 2 bases of the junction left unmatched. The CDR3 nucleotides read TGTGCCAGCAGCCAAGCGGACAGGGGGCTCAATCAGCCCCAGCATTTT. It is translated as CASSQADRGLNQPQHF.

The rearrangement joins TRBV6-5 to TRBJ2-7; maybe TRBD2 (6 bases). CDR1 is MNHEY and CDR2 is SVGAGI in the germline V gene. V lost 2 bases, J lost 5 bases, and 13 bases lay in between. This CDR3 is built from 14 residues. Here the CDR3 reads CASSYVTSFNEQYF. CDR3 bases: TGTGCCAGCAGTTACGTTACTAGCTTTAACGAGCAGTACTTC.

The rearrangement joins TRBV2 to TRBJ2-7; D is possibly TRBD2 (5 bases). The CDR3 spans 14 residues. V was trimmed by 4 bases and J by 3 bases, leaving 13 bases between them. Germline values: CDR1 SNHLY, CDR2 FYNNEI. CDR3 sequence: CASSGAGVGYEQYF. CDR3 coding DNA: TGTGCCAGCAGTGGCGCGGGCGTAGGCTACGAGCAGTACTTC.

CDR3 sequence: CSDSYRWSSYEQYF. The DNA for the CDR3 is TGCAGCGACTCCTACAGGTGGAGCTCCTACGAGCAGTACTTC. The chain recombines TRBV29-1 with TRBJ2-7; D possibly corresponds to TRBD1 (5 bases). Trimming took off 7 bases at V and 0 bases at J, with 16 bases between the two ends. This CDR3 comprises 14 residues. Germline V gives CDR1 SQVTM, CDR2 ANQGSEA.

V and J are TRBV19 and TRBJ2-1; the D gene is possibly TRBD1 (6 bases). From germline, CDR1 is LNHDA and CDR2 SQIVND (reference sequence). V lost 5 bases, J lost 6 bases, and 17 bases lay in between. This CDR3 has 15 amino acids. Here the CDR3 reads CASSHPGEFRNEQFF. CDR3 in DNA: TGTGCCAGTAGTCACCCAGGGGAATTCCGCAATGAGCAGTTCTTC.

This clone was observed once. The rearrangement joins TRBV9 to TRBJ2-3, with 9 bases lining up with TRBD2. In germline, CDR1 is SGDLS, CDR2 YYNGEE. V shed 2 bases and J 3 bases; nucleotides not matched to a gene: 16. This CDR3 spans 19 amino acids. The DNA for the CDR3 is TGTGCCAGCAGCGTGGGGACCCGGGGCCTAGCGGGAAGGACAGATACGCAGTATTTT. Translating it yields CASSVGTRGLAGRTDTQYF.

V gene TRBV18 combines with J gene TRBJ2-1, with 14 bases matching TRBD2. The CDR3 totals 16 residues. J lost 6 bases, V lost 2 bases, and 3 bases had no gene match. Looked up from germline, CDR1 is KGHSH and CDR2 is LQKENI. The chain's CDR3 is CASSPSGLAGANEQFF. In DNA, the CDR3 is TGTGCCAGCTCACCATCGGGACTAGCGGGAGCCAATGAGCAGTTCTTC.

The chain combines TRBV11-3 with TRBJ1-4; TRBD1 matches 9 bases. The junction had 10 bases not matched to a gene; V was cut back by 3 bases and J by 8 bases. Per the germline V gene, CDR1 is SGHNT and CDR2 is YENEEA. This CDR3 region has 16 residues. CDR3 loop: CASSFRDRERKEKLFF. The CDR3 coding sequence is TGTGCCAGCAGCTTCCGGGACAGGGAAAGAAAAGAAAAACTGTTTTTT.

The J gene is TRBJ2-7, the V gene TRBV5-6; possible D gene TRBD2, 7 bases. Germline V gene data show CDR1 as SGHDT and CDR2 as YYEEEE. The CDR3 has 17 residues. V lost 0 bases and J lost 6, with 22 bases in between. The CDR3 DNA follows: TGTGCCAGCAGCTTGGACCCTGGGGGGGAGAGGGGGGTCGAGCAGTACTTC. It translates to CASSLDPGGERGVEQYF.

The chain employs TRBV4-1 and TRBJ2-2; 8 nucleotides match TRBD2. This CDR3 region has 18 residues. V was pared by 2 bases and J by 1 base, with 9 bases of the junction left unmatched. Germline V lookup: CDR1 MGHRA, CDR2 YSYEKL. The CDR3 region is CASSQSSAGDRNTGELFF. CDR3 coding DNA: TGCGCCAGCAGCCAATCGTCAGCGGGAGACAGGAACACCGGGGAGCTGTTTTTT.

DNA of the CDR3: TGCGCCAGCAGCTTTACCAGGGGAGACGAGCAGTACTTC. Translation gives CASSFTRGDEQYF. V gene TRBV5-1 combines with J gene TRBJ2-7; D might be TRBD1 (6 bases). This CDR3 spans 13 amino acids. Germline V gene lookup returns CDR1 SGHRS and CDR2 YFSETQ. V lost 2 bases and J lost 5, with 11 bases in between.

The chain employs TRBV5-8 and TRBJ2-7; perhaps TRBD1 as D (5 bases). The V gene's germline CDR1 is SGHTS and CDR2 YDEGEE. V was trimmed by 7 bases and J by 5 bases, leaving 25 bases between them. This CDR3 region has 16 residues. This CDR3 is CASRLGTGSSENEQYF. As DNA, the CDR3 is TGTGCCAGCCGATTGGGAACAGGCTCTTCTGAGAACGAGCAGTACTTC.